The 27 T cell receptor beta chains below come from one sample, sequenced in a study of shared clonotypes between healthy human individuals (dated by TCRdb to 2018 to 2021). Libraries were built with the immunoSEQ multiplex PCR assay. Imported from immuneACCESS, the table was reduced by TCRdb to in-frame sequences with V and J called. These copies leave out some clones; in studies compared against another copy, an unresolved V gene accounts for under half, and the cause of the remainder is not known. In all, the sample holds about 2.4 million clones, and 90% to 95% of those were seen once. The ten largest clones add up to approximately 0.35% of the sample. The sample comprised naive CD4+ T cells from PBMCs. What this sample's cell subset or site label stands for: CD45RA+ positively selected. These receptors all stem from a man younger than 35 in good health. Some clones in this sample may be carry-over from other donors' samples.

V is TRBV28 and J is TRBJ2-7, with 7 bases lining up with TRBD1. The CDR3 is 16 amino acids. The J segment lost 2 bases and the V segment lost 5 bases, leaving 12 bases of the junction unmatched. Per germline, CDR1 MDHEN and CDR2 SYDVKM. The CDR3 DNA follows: TGTGCCAGCAGTACCCCGTCCTCCGGGACAGCCTACGAGCAGTACTTC. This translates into CASSTPSSGTAYEQYF.

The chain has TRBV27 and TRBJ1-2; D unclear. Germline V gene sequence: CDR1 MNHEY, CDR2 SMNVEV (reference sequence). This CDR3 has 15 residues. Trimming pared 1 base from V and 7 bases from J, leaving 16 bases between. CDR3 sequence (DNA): TGTGCCAGCAGTTTATACGGCAGAGACCAGAGTGGCTACACCTTC. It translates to CASSLYGRDQSGYTF.

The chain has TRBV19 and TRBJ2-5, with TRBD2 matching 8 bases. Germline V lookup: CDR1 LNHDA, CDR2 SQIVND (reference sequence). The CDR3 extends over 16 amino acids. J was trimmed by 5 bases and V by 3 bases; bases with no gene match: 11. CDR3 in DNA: TGTGCCAGTAGTATGACAGCACATAGCGGGGTTGAGACCCAGTACTTC. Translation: CASSMTAHSGVETQYF.

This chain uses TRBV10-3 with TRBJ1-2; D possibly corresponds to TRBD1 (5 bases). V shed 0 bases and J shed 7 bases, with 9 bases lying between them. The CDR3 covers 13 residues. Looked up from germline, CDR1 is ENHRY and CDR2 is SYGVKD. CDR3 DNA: TGTGCCATCAGTGAGTCGTTAGGGACTGGCTACACCTTC. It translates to CAISESLGTGYTF.

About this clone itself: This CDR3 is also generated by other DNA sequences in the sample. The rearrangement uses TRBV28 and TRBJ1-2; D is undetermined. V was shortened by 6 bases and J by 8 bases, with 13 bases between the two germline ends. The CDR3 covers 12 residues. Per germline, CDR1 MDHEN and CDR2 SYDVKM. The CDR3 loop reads CASSPPGRGYTF. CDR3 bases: TGTGCCAGCAGCCCCCCAGGACGCGGCTACACCTTC.

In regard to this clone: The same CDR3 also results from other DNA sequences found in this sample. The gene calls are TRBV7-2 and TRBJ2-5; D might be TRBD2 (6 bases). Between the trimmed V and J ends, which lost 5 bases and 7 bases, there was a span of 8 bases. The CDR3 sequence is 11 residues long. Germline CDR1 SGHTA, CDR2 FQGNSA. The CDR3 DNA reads TGTGCCAGCAGCCTCGGGGGGACCCAGTACTTC. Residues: CASSLGGTQYF.

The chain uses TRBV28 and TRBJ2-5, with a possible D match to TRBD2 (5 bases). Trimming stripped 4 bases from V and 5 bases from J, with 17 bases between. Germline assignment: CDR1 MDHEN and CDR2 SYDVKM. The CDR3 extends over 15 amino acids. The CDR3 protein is CASSSPGKGRETQYF. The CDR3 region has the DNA TGTGCCAGCAGTTCGCCCGGGAAGGGTCGGGAGACCCAGTACTTC. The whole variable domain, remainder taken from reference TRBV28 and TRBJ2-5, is DVKVTQSSRYLVKRTGEKVFLECVQDMDHENMFWYRQDPGLGLRLIYFSYDVKMKEKGDIPEGYSVSREKKERFSLILESASTNQTSMYLCASSSPGKGRETQYFGPGTRLLVL.

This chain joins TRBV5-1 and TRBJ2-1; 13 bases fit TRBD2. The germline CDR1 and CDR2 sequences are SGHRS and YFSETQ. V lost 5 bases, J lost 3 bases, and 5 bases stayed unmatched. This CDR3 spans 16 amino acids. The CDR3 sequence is CASSHGLAGDYNEQFF. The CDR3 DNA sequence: TGCGCCAGCAGTCACGGACTAGCGGGAGACTACAATGAGCAGTTCTTC. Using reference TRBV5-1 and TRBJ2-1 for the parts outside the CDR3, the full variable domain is KAGVTQTPRYLIKTRGQQVTLSCSPISGHRSVSWYQQTPGQGLQFLFEYFSETQRNKGNFPGRFSGRQFSNSRSEMNVSTLELGDSALYLCASSHGLAGDYNEQFFGPGTRLTVL.

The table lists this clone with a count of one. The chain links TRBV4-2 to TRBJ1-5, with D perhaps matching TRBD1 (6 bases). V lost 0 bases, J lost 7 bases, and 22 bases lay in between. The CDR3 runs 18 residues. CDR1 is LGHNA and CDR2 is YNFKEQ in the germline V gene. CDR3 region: CASSQESTTDRPWQPQHF. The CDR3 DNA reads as TGTGCCAGCAGCCAAGAGTCCACCACAGACAGGCCTTGGCAGCCCCAGCATTTT.

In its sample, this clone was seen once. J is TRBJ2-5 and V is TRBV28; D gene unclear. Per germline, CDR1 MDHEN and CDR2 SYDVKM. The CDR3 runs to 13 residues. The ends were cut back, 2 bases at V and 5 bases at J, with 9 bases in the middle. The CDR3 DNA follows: TGTGCCAGCAGTTTAGCAGTGGGCGAGACCCAGTACTTC. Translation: CASSLAVGETQYF.

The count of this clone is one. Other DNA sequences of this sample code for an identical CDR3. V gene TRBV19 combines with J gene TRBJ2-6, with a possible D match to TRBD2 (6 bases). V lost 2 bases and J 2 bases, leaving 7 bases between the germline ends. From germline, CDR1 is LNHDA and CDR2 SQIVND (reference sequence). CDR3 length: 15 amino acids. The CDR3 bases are TGTGCCAGTAGTATATCGGGGGCTGGGGCCAACGTCCTGACTTTC. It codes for CASSISGAGANVLTF.

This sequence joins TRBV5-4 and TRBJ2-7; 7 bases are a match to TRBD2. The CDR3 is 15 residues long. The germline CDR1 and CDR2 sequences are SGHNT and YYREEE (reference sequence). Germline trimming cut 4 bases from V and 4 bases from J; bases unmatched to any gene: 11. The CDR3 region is CASSHGVPGGYEQYF. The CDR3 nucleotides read TGTGCCAGCAGCCATGGGGTCCCGGGGGGATACGAGCAGTACTTC.

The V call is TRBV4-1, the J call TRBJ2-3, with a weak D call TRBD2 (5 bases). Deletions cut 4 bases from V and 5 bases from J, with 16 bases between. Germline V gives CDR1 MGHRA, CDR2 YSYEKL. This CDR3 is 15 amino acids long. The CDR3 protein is CASSRLPSSRDTQYF. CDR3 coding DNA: TGCGCCAGCAGCCGACTACCTAGCTCACGAGATACGCAGTATTTT.

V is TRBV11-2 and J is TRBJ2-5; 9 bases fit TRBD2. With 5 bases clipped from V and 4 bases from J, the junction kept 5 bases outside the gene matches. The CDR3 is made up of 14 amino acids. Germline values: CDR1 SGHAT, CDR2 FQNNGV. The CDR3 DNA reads TGTGCCAGCAGCGCGGGAGGGCCCGGAGAGACCCAGTACTTC. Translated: CASSAGGPGETQYF.

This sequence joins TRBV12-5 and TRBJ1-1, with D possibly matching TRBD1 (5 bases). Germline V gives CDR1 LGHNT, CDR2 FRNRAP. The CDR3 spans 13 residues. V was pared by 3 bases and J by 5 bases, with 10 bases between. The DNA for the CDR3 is TGTGCTAGTGGTTTTTGGGGGGAGACTGAAGCTTTCTTT. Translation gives CASGFWGETEAFF.

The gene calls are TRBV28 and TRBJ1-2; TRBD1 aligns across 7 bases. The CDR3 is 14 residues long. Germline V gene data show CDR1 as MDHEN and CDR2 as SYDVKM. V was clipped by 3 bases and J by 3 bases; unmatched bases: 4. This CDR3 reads CASSFRQGDYGYTF. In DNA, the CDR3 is TGTGCCAGCAGTTTCCGACAGGGCGACTATGGCTACACCTTC.

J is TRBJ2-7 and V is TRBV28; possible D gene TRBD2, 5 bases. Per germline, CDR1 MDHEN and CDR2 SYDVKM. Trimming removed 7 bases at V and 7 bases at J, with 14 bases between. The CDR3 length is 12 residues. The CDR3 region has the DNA TGTGCCAGCACCGACGGACCGGGGGAGCAGTACTTC. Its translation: CASTDGPGEQYF. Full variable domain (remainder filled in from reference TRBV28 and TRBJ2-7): DVKVTQSSRYLVKRTGEKVFLECVQDMDHENMFWYRQDPGLGLRLIYFSYDVKMKEKGDIPEGYSVSREKKERFSLILESASTNQTSMYLCASTDGPGEQYFGPGTRLTVT.

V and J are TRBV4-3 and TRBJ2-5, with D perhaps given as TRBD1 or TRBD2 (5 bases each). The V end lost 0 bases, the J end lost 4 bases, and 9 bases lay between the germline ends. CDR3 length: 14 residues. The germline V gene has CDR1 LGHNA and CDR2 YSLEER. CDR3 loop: CASSQEGTAETQYF. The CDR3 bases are TGCGCCAGCAGCCAAGAAGGGACGGCAGAGACCCAGTACTTC.

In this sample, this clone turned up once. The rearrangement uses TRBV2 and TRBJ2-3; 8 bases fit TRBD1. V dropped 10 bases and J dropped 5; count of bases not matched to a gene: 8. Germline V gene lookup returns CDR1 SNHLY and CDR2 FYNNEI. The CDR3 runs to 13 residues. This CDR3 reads CATVGQGLDTQYF. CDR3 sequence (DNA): TGTGCCACCGTAGGACAGGGATTAGATACGCAGTATTTT. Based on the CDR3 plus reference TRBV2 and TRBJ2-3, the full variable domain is EPEVTQTPSHQVTQMGQEVILRCVPISNHLYFYWYRQILGQKVEFLVSFYNNEISEKSEIFDDQFSVERPDGSNFTLKIRSTKLEDSAMYFCATVGQGLDTQYFGPGTRLTVL.

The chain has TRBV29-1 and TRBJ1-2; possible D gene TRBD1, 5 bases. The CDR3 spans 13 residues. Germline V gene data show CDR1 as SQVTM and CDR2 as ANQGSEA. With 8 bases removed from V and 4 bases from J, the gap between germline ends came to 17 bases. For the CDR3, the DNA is TGCAGCCTCTCTCAGGGTTCCGGCTATGGCTACACCTTC. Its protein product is CSLSQGSGYGYTF.

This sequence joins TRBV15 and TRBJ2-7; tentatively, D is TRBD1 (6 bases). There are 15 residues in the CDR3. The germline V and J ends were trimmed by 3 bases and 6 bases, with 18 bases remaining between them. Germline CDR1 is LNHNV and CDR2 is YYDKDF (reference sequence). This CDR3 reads CATSSGTTRAGEQYF. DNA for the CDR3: TGTGCCACCAGCAGCGGGACAACCCGTGCGGGCGAGCAGTACTTC.

CDR3 loop: CASSTRRGQGGTEQFF. In DNA, the CDR3 is TGTGCCAGCAGCACGCGACGGGGACAGGGGGGGACTGAGCAGTTCTTC. The chain employs TRBV5-4 and TRBJ2-1, with 11 nucleotides matching TRBD1. With V trimmed by 4 bases and J by 9 bases, 12 bases remained unmatched. Germline CDR1 is SGHNT and CDR2 is YYREEE (reference sequence). The CDR3 is 16 amino acids.

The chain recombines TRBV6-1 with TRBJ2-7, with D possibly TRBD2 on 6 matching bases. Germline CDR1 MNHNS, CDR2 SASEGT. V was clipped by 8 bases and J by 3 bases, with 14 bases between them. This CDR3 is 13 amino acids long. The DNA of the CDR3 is TGTGCCAGCGGCACAGGACTAAACTACGAGCAGTACTTC. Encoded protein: CASGTGLNYEQYF.

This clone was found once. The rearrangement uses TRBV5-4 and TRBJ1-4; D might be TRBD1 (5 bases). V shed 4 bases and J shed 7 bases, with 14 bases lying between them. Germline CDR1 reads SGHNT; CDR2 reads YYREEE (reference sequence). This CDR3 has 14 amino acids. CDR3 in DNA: TGTGCCAGCAGCCCGGAAACAGGCCGTGAAAAACTGTTTTTT. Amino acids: CASSPETGREKLFF.

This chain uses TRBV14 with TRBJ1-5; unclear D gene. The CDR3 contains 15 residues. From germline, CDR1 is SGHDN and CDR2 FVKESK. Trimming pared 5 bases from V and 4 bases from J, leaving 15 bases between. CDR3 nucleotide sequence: TGTGCCAGCAGCTTCCGGACGGAGAGAAATCAGCCCCAGCATTTT. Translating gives CASSFRTERNQPQHF.

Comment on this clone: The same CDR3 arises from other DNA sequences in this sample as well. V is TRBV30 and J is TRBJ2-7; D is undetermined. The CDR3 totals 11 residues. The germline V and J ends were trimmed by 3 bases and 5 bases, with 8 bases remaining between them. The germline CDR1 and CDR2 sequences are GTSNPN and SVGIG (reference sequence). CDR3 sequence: CAWRRAHEQYF. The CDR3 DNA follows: TGTGCCTGGAGGAGAGCCCACGAGCAGTACTTC.

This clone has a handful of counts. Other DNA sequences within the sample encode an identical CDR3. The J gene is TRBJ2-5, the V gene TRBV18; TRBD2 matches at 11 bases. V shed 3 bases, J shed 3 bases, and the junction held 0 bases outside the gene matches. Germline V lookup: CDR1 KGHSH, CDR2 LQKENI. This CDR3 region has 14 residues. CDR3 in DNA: TGTGCCAGCTCACCGGGACTAGCGGAAGAGACCCAGTACTTC. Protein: CASSPGLAEETQYF. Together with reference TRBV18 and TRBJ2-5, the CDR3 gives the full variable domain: NAGVMQNPRHLVRRRGQEARLRCSPMKGHSHVYWYRQLPEEGLKFMVYLQKENIIDESGMPKERFSAEFPKEGPSILRIQQVVRGDSAAYFCASSPGLAEETQYFGPGTRLLVL.